The 5 T cell receptor beta chains given below trace back to one sample, sequenced in a study of blood T cell repertoires in COVID-19. Sequenced by immunoSEQ multiplex PCR; TCRdb stores in-frame clones only, minus some. The sample lists fewer than 700,000 clones; 70% to 90% were seen once. What was sequenced was peripheral blood. The origin of the receptors is a woman in her forties or fifties with COVID-19, enrolled during active disease.

The V call is TRBV9, the J call TRBJ2-3, with 7 bases lining up with TRBD1. CDR3 length equals 15 residues. V lost 5 bases, J lost 4 bases, and 10 bases stayed unmatched. The germline CDR1 and CDR2 sequences are SGDLS and YYNGEE. The CDR3 sequence is CASRQGVGLSDTQYF. As DNA, the CDR3 is TGTGCCAGCAGGCAGGGGGTCGGACTTTCAGATACGCAGTATTTT.

This chain uses TRBV29-1 with TRBJ1-1; 8 bases fit TRBD1. In germline, CDR1 is SQVTM, CDR2 ANQGSEA. V lost 7 bases to trimming and J lost 1 base; unmatched junction nucleotides: 8. The CDR3 extends over 14 amino acids. CDR3: CSEAPGTGNTEAFF. In DNA, the CDR3 is TGCAGCGAAGCGCCGGGGACAGGGAACACTGAAGCTTTCTTT.

CDR3 nucleotides: TGCGCCAGCAGCTTGGAAGGGGGTCCCTACGAGCAGTACTTC. Residues: CASSLEGGPYEQYF. V usage is TRBV5-1 and J usage is TRBJ2-7; D perhaps matches TRBD1 (6 bases). Looked up from germline, CDR1 is SGHRS and CDR2 is YFSETQ. Trimming left V 0 bases short and J 2 bases short, with 9 bases between. The CDR3 sequence is 14 residues long. The full variable domain, completed using reference TRBV5-1 and TRBJ2-7, is KAGVTQTPRYLIKTRGQQVTLSCSPISGHRSVSWYQQTPGQGLQFLFEYFSETQRNKGNFPGRFSGRQFSNSRSEMNVSTLELGDSALYLCASSLEGGPYEQYFGPGTRLTVT.

The gene calls are TRBV18 and TRBJ2-7; D is unclear. V gave up 0 bases and J gave up 5 bases, with 14 bases separating them. The CDR3 is made up of 15 amino acids. CDR1 and CDR2 from the germline V gene are KGHSH and LQKENI. The CDR3 nucleotides read TGTGCCAGCTCACCACCCACCACCAGACAAGACGAGCAGTACTTC. It codes for CASSPPTTRQDEQYF.

The CDR3 is CASSPRTGRVHEQFF. Written as DNA, the CDR3 is TGTGCCAGCTCGCCTAGGACAGGGAGGGTCCATGAGCAGTTCTTC. This chain connects TRBV18 to TRBJ2-1; possible D gene TRBD1, 8 bases. With 6 bases removed from V and 8 bases from J, the gap between germline ends came to 20 bases. The germline V gene encodes CDR1 KGHSH and CDR2 LQKENI. This CDR3 spans 15 amino acids.